The clone carrying this TCR beta chain was picked up a small number of times. This entry comes from a study of response to subunit inactivated influenza vaccine. V was cut by 3 bases and J by 6 bases, with 14 bases left in between. Germline CDR1 is SGHTA and CDR2 is FQGNSA. The length of the CDR3 is 14 residues. Each CDR3 protein gets one entry after TCRdb re-called the RT-PCR reads with MiXCR. The table has about 700,000 distinct CDR3 sequences, around 13% seen once. The receptor was isolated from a man in his forties or fifties who received an inactivated influenza vaccine. Sequences were derived from PBMCs from blood, sampled less than 15 days before vaccination. This chain connects TRBV7-2 to TRBJ1-2; D possibly corresponds to TRBD1 (5 bases). As DNA, the CDR3 is TGTGCCAGCAGCTTTTTTGCCGGGGGGAATGGCTACACCTTC. Its protein is CASSFFAGGNGYTF.